Shown below are 5 T cell receptor beta chains from a single sample sequenced in a study of vaccination and CD4 T cells after COVID-19. Treatment denoted: approximately 9-day PBMC culture with coronavirus spike peptide pools or control peptides (ViraFEST assay). No antigen has been identified for these receptors. An Oncomine TCR Beta short-read assay was used to sequence the DNA from cultured CD4+ T cells. TCRdb reprocessed the PCR reads with MiXCR, giving one entry per CDR3 protein. The profile shows around 12,000 distinct CDR3 sequences, around 47% of them singletons. The sample comprised CD4+ T cells from blood, cultured in vitro. The receptors stem from a human donor who had recovered from COVID-19.

The genes are TRBV7-3 and TRBJ2-3; D unclear. The V gene's germline CDR1 is SGHTA and CDR2 FQGTGA. This CDR3 region has 13 residues. V was clipped by 3 bases and J by 0 bases, with 4 bases between them. CDR3 nucleotide sequence: TGTGCCAGCAGCTTCGCTAGCACAGATACGCAGTATTTT. It specifies CASSFASTDTQYF. Variable domain in full (rest from reference TRBV7-3 and TRBJ2-3): GAGVSQTPSNKVTEKGKYVELRCDPISGHTALYWYRQSLGQGPEFLIYFQGTGAADDSGLPNDRFFAVRPEGSVSTLKIQRTERGDSAVYLCASSFASTDTQYFGPGTRLTVL.

The chain combines TRBV7-2 with TRBJ1-2; the D is unclear. Germline loops: CDR1 SGHTA, CDR2 FQGNSA. Trimming removed 6 bases at V and 4 bases at J, with 24 bases between. CDR3 length: 17 residues. CDR3 sequence reads: CASSSLNGQANSYGYTF. CDR3 in DNA: TGTGCCAGCAGTTCCCTTAATGGGCAGGCGAATTCCTATGGCTACACCTTC.

The V and J genes are TRBV11-3 and TRBJ1-6; 10 bases map to TRBD1. In germline, CDR1 is SGHNT, CDR2 YENEEA. CDR3 length: 16 amino acids. The V segment lost 5 bases and the J segment 7 bases; nucleotides outside the gene matches: 8. The CDR3 sequence: CASSRPTGQGNSPLHF. The CDR3 DNA reads TGTGCCAGCAGCCGACCGACGGGACAGGGGAATTCACCCCTCCACTTT.

This clonotype has only a few counts. This chain connects TRBV15 to TRBJ1-1; D is possibly TRBD1 (5 bases). V was shortened by 0 bases and J by 4 bases, with 12 bases between the two germline ends. CDR1 is LNHNV and CDR2 is YYDKDF in the germline V gene (reference sequence). The CDR3 contains 15 residues. The CDR3 nucleotides read TGTGCCACCAGCAGAGATCGCCAGGGACGCACTGAAGCTTTCTTT. It translates to CATSRDRQGRTEAFF.

The gene calls are TRBV7-2 and TRBJ2-7, with D possibly called TRBD1 or TRBD2 (5 bases each). Trimming took off 2 bases at V and 7 bases at J, with 12 bases between the two ends. Germline V gene sequence: CDR1 SGHTA, CDR2 FQGNSA. This CDR3 contains 13 residues. The CDR3 sequence: CASSLPGPLEQYF. CDR3 DNA sequence: TGTGCCAGCAGCTTACCGGGACCCTTGGAGCAGTACTTC.